This is a list of T cell receptor beta chains from one sample in a study of T cell responses to AZD1222 COVID-19 vaccine. Assay used: immunoSEQ multiplex PCR; TCRdb lists only in-frame clones, some missing. Of over 100,000 clones in the sample, 88% were seen once. Sample: peripheral blood, taken on day 0 of MenACWY control vaccination. These receptors were collected from an adult in good health. Both conserved end residues are part of each CDR3. The order of the fields is J gene, CDR3 length, clone size, D gene, V gene, CDR3 protein, CDR3 DNA. D genes are given only for firm matches. Some rows have no size entry. The others give once, few or many, or a class for an expanded clone.

J gene: TRBJ1-5; CDR3 length: 14; clone size: NA; D gene: NA; V gene: TRBV19; CDR3 protein: CASSIRGAGQPQHF; CDR3 DNA: TGTGCCAGTAGTATTAGGGGGGCCGGTCAGCCCCAGCATTTT
J gene: TRBJ2-1; CDR3 length: 14; clone size: NA; D gene: NA; V gene: TRBV12-2; CDR3 protein: CASRQREGHNEQFF; CDR3 DNA: TGTGCAAGTCGCCAGCGGGAGGGCCACAATGAGCAGTTCTTC
J gene: TRBJ1-4; CDR3 length: 15; clone size: once; D gene: NA; V gene: TRBV6-2/TRBV6-3; CDR3 protein: CASSRTGATNEKLFF; CDR3 DNA: TGTGCCAGCAGTCGGACGGGTGCAACTAATGAAAAACTGTTTTTT
J gene: TRBJ2-1; CDR3 length: 14; clone size: NA; D gene: TRBD1; V gene: TRBV7-8; CDR3 protein: CASSFGTGASEQFF; CDR3 DNA: TGTGCCAGCAGCTTCGGGACAGGGGCCTCCGAGCAGTTCTTC
J gene: TRBJ2-4; CDR3 length: 18; clone size: NA; D gene: TRBD1; V gene: TRBV7-2; CDR3 protein: CASSQKSQTGGGRNIQYF; CDR3 DNA: TGTGCCAGCAGCCAGAAGAGCCAAACAGGGGGTGGGCGAAACATTCAGTACTTC
J gene: TRBJ2-1; CDR3 length: 15; clone size: NA; D gene: NA; V gene: TRBV7-6; CDR3 protein: CASSLGPHGQSEQFF; CDR3 DNA: TGTGCCAGCAGCTTAGGGCCTCACGGTCAGTCCGAGCAGTTCTTC
J gene: TRBJ1-3; CDR3 length: 11; clone size: NA; D gene: NA; V gene: TRBV30; CDR3 protein: CAWSAGNTIYF; CDR3 DNA: TGTGCCTGGAGTGCTGGAAACACCATATATTTT
J gene: TRBJ1-6; CDR3 length: 16; clone size: NA; D gene: NA; V gene: TRBV4-3; CDR3 protein: CASSPGIDPYNSPLHF; CDR3 DNA: TGCGCCAGCAGCCCCGGGATCGACCCCTATAATTCACCCCTCCACTTT
J gene: TRBJ2-3; CDR3 length: 12; clone size: once; D gene: NA; V gene: TRBV18; CDR3 protein: CASSQWSDTQYF; CDR3 DNA: TGTGCCAGCTCACAATGGAGTGATACGCAGTATTTT
J gene: TRBJ1-5; CDR3 length: 15; clone size: NA; D gene: NA; V gene: TRBV27; CDR3 protein: CASSLRQYSNQPQHF; CDR3 DNA: TGTGCCAGCAGTCTCCGACAGTATAGCAATCAGCCCCAGCATTTT
J gene: TRBJ1-5; CDR3 length: 16; clone size: NA; D gene: NA; V gene: TRBV7-2; CDR3 protein: CASSLVGGPRNQPQHF; CDR3 DNA: TGTGCCAGCAGCTTAGTCGGGGGGCCGCGCAATCAGCCCCAGCATTTT
J gene: TRBJ2-2; CDR3 length: 13; clone size: once; D gene: NA; V gene: TRBV29-1; CDR3 protein: CSVDWDFTGELFF; CDR3 DNA: TGCAGCGTGGACTGGGACTTCACCGGGGAGCTGTTTTTT
J gene: TRBJ2-6; CDR3 length: 13; clone size: NA; D gene: NA; V gene: TRBV5-8; CDR3 protein: CAGRLSGANVLTF; CDR3 DNA: TGTGCCGGCAGGCTCTCTGGGGCCAACGTCCTGACTTTC
J gene: TRBJ2-2; CDR3 length: 14; clone size: NA; D gene: NA; V gene: TRBV30; CDR3 protein: CALRAGPNTGELFF; CDR3 DNA: TGTGCCCTAAGAGCAGGGCCGAACACCGGGGAGCTGTTTTTT
J gene: TRBJ2-7; CDR3 length: 11; clone size: once; D gene: NA; V gene: TRBV28; CDR3 protein: CASSLGYEQYF; CDR3 DNA: TGTGCCAGCAGTTTGGGGTACGAGCAGTACTTC
J gene: TRBJ1-5; CDR3 length: 14; clone size: many; D gene: NA; V gene: TRBV2; CDR3 protein: CASSPRDTNQPQHF; CDR3 DNA: TGTGCCAGCAGTCCCCGGGACACCAATCAGCCCCAGCATTTT
J gene: TRBJ1-1; CDR3 length: 14; clone size: NA; D gene: TRBD1; V gene: TRBV7-2; CDR3 protein: CASLPRTGNTEAFF; CDR3 DNA: TGTGCCAGCCTCCCCCGGACAGGCAACACTGAAGCTTTCTTT
J gene: TRBJ2-2; CDR3 length: 15; clone size: NA; D gene: NA; V gene: TRBV28; CDR3 protein: CAIVGPGWNTGELFF; CDR3 DNA: TGTGCCATTGTCGGCCCGGGGTGGAACACCGGGGAGCTGTTTTTT
J gene: TRBJ1-2; CDR3 length: 14; clone size: NA; D gene: NA; V gene: TRBV19; CDR3 protein: CASSIAGTSTGYTF; CDR3 DNA: TGTGCCAGTAGTATAGCCGGTACTTCGACGGGCTACACCTTC
J gene: TRBJ1-6; CDR3 length: 17; clone size: NA; D gene: NA; V gene: TRBV21-1; CDR3 protein: CASSKKDSLSYNSPLHF; CDR3 DNA: TGTGCCAGCAGCAAAAAGGACAGCCTTTCCTATAATTCACCCCTCCACTTT
J gene: TRBJ2-7; CDR3 length: 13; clone size: NA; D gene: TRBD1; V gene: TRBV19; CDR3 protein: CASSSDREYEQYF; CDR3 DNA: TGTGCCAGTAGCTCGGACAGGGAGTACGAGCAGTACTTC
J gene: TRBJ1-2; CDR3 length: 17; clone size: once; D gene: TRBD1; V gene: TRBV7-2; CDR3 protein: CASSLGPAGGAIYGYTF; CDR3 DNA: TGTGCCAGCAGCTTAGGCCCAGCAGGGGGCGCGATCTATGGCTACACCTTC
J gene: TRBJ1-1; CDR3 length: 11; clone size: NA; D gene: NA; V gene: TRBV12-3/TRBV12-4; CDR3 protein: CASSFWREAFF; CDR3 DNA: TGTGCCAGCAGTTTTTGGAGAGAAGCTTTCTTT
J gene: TRBJ2-5; CDR3 length: 15; clone size: NA; D gene: TRBD2; V gene: TRBV9; CDR3 protein: CASSVAGGIQETQYF; CDR3 DNA: TGTGCCAGCAGCGTAGCGGGGGGGATCCAAGAGACCCAGTACTTC
J gene: TRBJ1-2; CDR3 length: 15; clone size: NA; D gene: TRBD1; V gene: TRBV20-1; CDR3 protein: CSASRGWGQGDSYTF; CDR3 DNA: TGCAGTGCTAGTCGGGGCTGGGGACAGGGCGATAGCTACACCTTC
J gene: TRBJ1-1; CDR3 length: 15; clone size: NA; D gene: TRBD1; V gene: TRBV20-1; CDR3 protein: CSASNPRTGGTEAFF; CDR3 DNA: TGCAGTGCTAGTAACCCCCGGACAGGAGGCACTGAAGCTTTCTTT
J gene: TRBJ1-1; CDR3 length: 15; clone size: NA; D gene: TRBD1; V gene: TRBV9; CDR3 protein: CASSVGQGRNTEAFF; CDR3 DNA: TGTGCCAGCAGCGTCGGACAGGGCAGAAACACTGAAGCTTTCTTT
J gene: TRBJ1-2; CDR3 length: 15; clone size: NA; D gene: TRBD1; V gene: TRBV19; CDR3 protein: CATRNAGGNHYGYTF; CDR3 DNA: TGTGCCACCAGAAATGCAGGGGGCAACCACTATGGCTACACCTTC
J gene: TRBJ1-2; CDR3 length: 15; clone size: NA; D gene: NA; V gene: TRBV19; CDR3 protein: CASSIAFGTTGGYTF; CDR3 DNA: TGTGCCAGTAGTATTGCCTTCGGGACCACTGGGGGCTACACCTTC
J gene: TRBJ2-1; CDR3 length: 13; clone size: NA; D gene: NA; V gene: TRBV28; CDR3 protein: CASSPHIKNEQFF; CDR3 DNA: TGTGCCAGCAGTCCTCACATTAAAAATGAGCAGTTCTTC
J gene: TRBJ1-5; CDR3 length: 14; clone size: NA; D gene: TRBD1; V gene: TRBV6-2/TRBV6-3; CDR3 protein: CASSTGTENQPQHF; CDR3 DNA: TGTGCCAGCAGTACCGGGACAGAAAATCAGCCCCAGCATTTT
J gene: TRBJ2-7; CDR3 length: 15; clone size: NA; D gene: NA; V gene: TRBV6-5; CDR3 protein: CASSSTTGTTYEQYF; CDR3 DNA: TGTGCCAGCAGTTCGACGACAGGAACCACCTACGAGCAGTACTTC
J gene: TRBJ2-7; CDR3 length: 12; clone size: NA; D gene: NA; V gene: TRBV12-3/TRBV12-4; CDR3 protein: CASSSVPYEQYF; CDR3 DNA: TGTGCCAGCAGTTCAGTCCCCTACGAGCAGTACTTC
J gene: TRBJ2-7; CDR3 length: 16; clone size: NA; D gene: NA; V gene: TRBV18; CDR3 protein: CASSPPGWGTSYEQYF; CDR3 DNA: TGTGCCAGCTCACCACCTGGGTGGGGGACCTCCTACGAGCAGTACTTC
J gene: TRBJ1-1; CDR3 length: 13; clone size: NA; D gene: NA; V gene: TRBV4-3; CDR3 protein: CASSQVQVGEAFF; CDR3 DNA: TGCGCCAGCAGCCAAGTTCAGGTCGGTGAAGCTTTCTTT
J gene: TRBJ2-1; CDR3 length: 14; clone size: NA; D gene: NA; V gene: TRBV4-2; CDR3 protein: CASSQDGTPRKQFF; CDR3 DNA: TGTGCCAGCAGCCAAGACGGGACCCCGCGTAAGCAGTTCTTC
J gene: TRBJ2-7; CDR3 length: 15; clone size: NA; D gene: NA; V gene: TRBV5-1; CDR3 protein: CASSFDKTHKYEQYF; CDR3 DNA: TGCGCCAGCAGCTTCGACAAAACCCACAAGTACGAGCAGTACTTC
J gene: TRBJ1-6; CDR3 length: 14; clone size: NA; D gene: NA; V gene: TRBV5-1; CDR3 protein: CASSPGSGLTPLHF; CDR3 DNA: TGCGCCAGCAGCCCAGGGTCAGGCTTGACGCCCCTCCACTTT
J gene: TRBJ1-2; CDR3 length: 14; clone size: few; D gene: NA; V gene: TRBV15; CDR3 protein: CATSRAGFNYGYTF; CDR3 DNA: TGTGCCACCAGCAGAGCTGGGTTTAACTATGGCTACACCTTC
J gene: TRBJ1-1; CDR3 length: 15; clone size: NA; D gene: TRBD1; V gene: TRBV30; CDR3 protein: CAWRRTGPRVTEAFF; CDR3 DNA: TGTGCCTGGAGGCGGACAGGGCCGCGCGTCACTGAAGCTTTCTTT
J gene: TRBJ1-4; CDR3 length: 15; clone size: NA; D gene: NA; V gene: TRBV19; CDR3 protein: CASSIDRGLSEKLFF; CDR3 DNA: TGTGCCAGTAGTATAGATCGCGGCCTGTCTGAAAAACTGTTTTTT
J gene: TRBJ1-3; CDR3 length: 16; clone size: NA; D gene: NA; V gene: TRBV10-3; CDR3 protein: CAISESPSVSGNTIYF; CDR3 DNA: TGTGCCATCAGTGAGTCTCCCTCCGTGTCTGGAAACACCATATATTTT
J gene: TRBJ1-1; CDR3 length: 13; clone size: few; D gene: NA; V gene: TRBV9; CDR3 protein: CASSVQSNTEAFF; CDR3 DNA: TGTGCCAGCAGCGTACAGTCGAACACTGAAGCTTTCTTT
J gene: TRBJ1-3; CDR3 length: 14; clone size: NA; D gene: NA; V gene: TRBV11-2; CDR3 protein: CASSLWTRRNTIYF; CDR3 DNA: TGTGCCAGCAGCTTATGGACCAGGAGAAACACCATATATTTT
J gene: TRBJ2-2; CDR3 length: 15; clone size: NA; D gene: TRBD2; V gene: TRBV9; CDR3 protein: CASSVGSGDTGELFF; CDR3 DNA: TGTGCCAGCAGCGTAGGGAGCGGGGACACCGGGGAGCTGTTTTTT
J gene: TRBJ1-3; CDR3 length: 12; clone size: NA; D gene: NA; V gene: TRBV5-1; CDR3 protein: CASSGTGNTIYF; CDR3 DNA: TGCGCCAGCAGCGGGACCGGAAACACCATATATTTT
J gene: TRBJ2-1; CDR3 length: 14; clone size: NA; D gene: TRBD1; V gene: TRBV19; CDR3 protein: CASRTRQGWNEQFF; CDR3 DNA: TGTGCCAGTAGGACCCGACAGGGTTGGAATGAGCAGTTCTTC